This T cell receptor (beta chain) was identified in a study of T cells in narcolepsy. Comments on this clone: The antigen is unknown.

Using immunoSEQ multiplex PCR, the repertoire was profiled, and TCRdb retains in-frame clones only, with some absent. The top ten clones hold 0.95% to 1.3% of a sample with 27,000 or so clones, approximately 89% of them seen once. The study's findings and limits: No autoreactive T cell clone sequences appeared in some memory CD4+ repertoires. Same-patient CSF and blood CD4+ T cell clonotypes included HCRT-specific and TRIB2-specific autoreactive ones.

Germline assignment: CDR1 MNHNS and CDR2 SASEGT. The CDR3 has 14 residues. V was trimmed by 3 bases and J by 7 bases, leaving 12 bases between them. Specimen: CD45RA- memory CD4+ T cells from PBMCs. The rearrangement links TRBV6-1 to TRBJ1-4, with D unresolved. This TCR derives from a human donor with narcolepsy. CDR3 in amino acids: CASSESLTFEKLFF. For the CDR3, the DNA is TGTGCCAGCAGTGAGAGTTTGACATTTGAAAAACTGTTTTTT.